Included here is one TCR beta chain sequence, with context. The data originate from a study of blood T cell repertoires in COVID-19. Study-wide context: T cells, B-cell-depleted T cells, or PBMCs supplied cDNA or gDNA.

Clones were read by immunoSEQ multiplex PCR, and TCRdb kept only the in-frame ones, dropping some. The table lists about 300,000 clones, roughly 83% of them singletons, with roughly 1.6% in the top ten. Trimming cost V 0 bases and J 7 bases; bases outside gene matches: 9. This CDR3 comprises 16 residues. CDR1 and CDR2 (germline): KGHSY, FQNENV. This TCR came from a woman aged 50 to 65 with acute or convalescent COVID-19. Sequencing was performed on peripheral blood. The chain links TRBV16 to TRBJ1-5, with 7 bases matching TRBD1. In DNA, the CDR3 is TGTGCCAGCAGCCAATCGGGAGGACAGGCAGGGCAGCCCCAGCATTTT. Amino acids: CASSQSGGQAGQPQHF.